This T cell receptor beta chain was captured by sequencing in a study of T cell changes during pregnancy in multiple sclerosis. Losses at the gene ends were 4 bases for V and 8 bases for J; bases not matched to a gene: 6. Germline assignment: CDR1 SGHRS and CDR2 YFSETQ. The CDR3 runs 14 residues. The table came from immunoSEQ multiplex PCR; TCRdb's copy has only in-frame clones and leaves some out. The data show 52,000 or so clones, just under 90% seen once. This rearrangement joins TRBV5-1 to TRBJ2-1; 10 bases fit TRBD1. This clonotype originated in a female donor with multiple sclerosis, enrolled in a pregnancy study. The sample here was CD4+ T cells from peripheral blood mononuclear cells, taken in the first trimester of pregnancy. CDR3 bases: TGCGCCAGCAGCGGACAGGGGGTTCCTGATGAGCAGTTCTTC. Amino acid sequence: CASSGQGVPDEQFF.